The clone carrying this T cell receptor beta chain is labeled medium-sized based on frequency. The data were taken from a study of T cell clusters in autoimmune cytopenias. Each sample's input was approximately 0.25 ug genomic DNA, 30,000 to 45,000 genome equivalents. Multiplex touch-down PCR amplified TRB using TRB-A and TRB-B pools in one tube. TCRdb re-called the multiplex PCR reads and catalogs CDR3 proteins one per entry, DNA excluded. This sample contains around 5,000 distinct CDR3 sequences. CDR1 and CDR2 from the germline V gene are MNHNS and SASEGT. CDR3 size: 14 residues. This sample was also put to use in a study of T cell repertoires in aging, cancer and after chemotherapy. That publication notes: Donor ages fell into six groups from 30 or younger up to 70 or older.

Sequencing used peripheral blood. This receptor was obtained from a human donor with chronic lymphocytic leukemia. The donor label of this sample is uncertain. The chain couples TRBV6-1 to TRBJ2-3. CDR3 protein: CASSEVQVTDTQYF.